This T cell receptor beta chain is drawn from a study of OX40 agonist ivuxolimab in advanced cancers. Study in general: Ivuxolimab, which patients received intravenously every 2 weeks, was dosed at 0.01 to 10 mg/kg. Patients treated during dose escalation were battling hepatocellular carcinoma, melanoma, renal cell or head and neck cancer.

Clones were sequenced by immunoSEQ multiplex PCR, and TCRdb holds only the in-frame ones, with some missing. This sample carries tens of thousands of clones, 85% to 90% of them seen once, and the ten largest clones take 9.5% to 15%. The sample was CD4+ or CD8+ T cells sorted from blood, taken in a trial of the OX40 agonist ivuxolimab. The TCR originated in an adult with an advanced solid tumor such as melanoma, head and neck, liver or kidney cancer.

The chain's CDR3 is CASSFFDDTQYF. The CDR3, as DNA: TGCGCCAGCAGCTTTTTCGATGATACGCAGTATTTT. The chain carries TRBV5-1 and TRBJ2-3; no clear D. The CDR3 covers 12 residues. Trimming shortened V by 2 bases and J by 6 bases, and 7 bases separated the two germline ends. Germline values: CDR1 SGHRS, CDR2 YFSETQ.